Following are 13 T cell receptor beta chains from one sample sequenced in a study of cytomegalovirus exposure and HLA in healthy donors. Primers included in the PCR were 60 Vbeta and 13 Jbeta primers. Profiling relied on immunoSEQ multiplex PCR, and the TCRdb table lists in-frame clones only, not all of them. The data contain about 140,000 clones, around 59% of them seen just once; the ten biggest clones take up roughly 1.9%. The specimen was PBMCs. The receptors here all came from a male donor in good health and CMV-seronegative.

This rearrangement joins TRBV4-1 to TRBJ1-3; a possible D gene is TRBD1 (5 bases). Germline CDR1 MGHRA, CDR2 YSYEKL. Trimming shortened V by 0 bases and J by 0 bases, and 9 bases separated the two germline ends. CDR3 length equals 16 residues. CDR3 protein: CASSQDQQGSGNTIYF. CDR3 bases: TGCGCCAGCAGCCAAGATCAGCAGGGCTCTGGAAACACCATATATTTT.

This clone is a singleton in its sample. This chain links TRBV9 with TRBJ1-1, with D tentatively TRBD1 (6 bases). The ends were cut back, 0 bases at V and 5 bases at J, with 14 bases in the middle. CDR1 and CDR2 (germline): SGDLS, YYNGEE. CDR3 length equals 15 residues. The CDR3 bases are TGTGCCAGCAGCGTAGAGCAACAGGGCGGGACTGAAGCTTTCTTT. It is translated as CASSVEQQGGTEAFF. Combining the CDR3 with reference TRBV9 and TRBJ1-1 gives the whole variable domain DSGVTQTPKHLITATGQRVTLRCSPRSGDLSVYWYQQSLDQGLQFLIQYYNGEERAKGNILERFSAQQFPDLHSELNLSSLELGDSALYFCASSVEQQGGTEAFFGQGTRLTVV.

This clone was found a few times. The chain couples TRBV7-2 to TRBJ1-3; no definite D call. Trimming took 6 bases from V and 3 from J, leaving 9 bases between them. In germline, CDR1 is SGHTA, CDR2 FQGNSA. The CDR3 sequence is 13 residues long. Written as DNA, the CDR3 is TGTGCCAGCAGTTCCTACGGTGGAAACACCATATATTTT. This encodes CASSSYGGNTIYF.

This clone was observed a single time. This chain links TRBV10-3 with TRBJ1-3; the D gene is possibly TRBD1 (5 bases). Germline CDR1 reads ENHRY; CDR2 reads SYGVKD. The germline V and J ends were trimmed by 10 bases and 7 bases, with 20 bases remaining between them. The length of the CDR3 is 14 residues. The CDR3 DNA reads as TGTGCCAGCTACAACGGGCAGGGTGGGAACACCATATATTTT. This sequence encodes CASYNGQGGNTIYF.

The chain combines TRBV14 with TRBJ1-1; TRBD1 is a possible D gene (5 bases). The V end was cut by 4 bases, the J end by 0 bases, with 6 bases between. Per the germline V gene, CDR1 is SGHDN and CDR2 is FVKESK. This CDR3 comprises 13 residues. CDR3 protein: CASSLTVNTEAFF. The DNA of the CDR3 is TGTGCCAGCAGCCTGACAGTGAACACTGAAGCTTTCTTT.

The rearrangement links TRBV29-1 to TRBJ2-7; a weak D match, TRBD1 (5 bases). V lost 6 bases and J 1 base, leaving 13 bases between the germline ends. The CDR3 consists of 13 residues. CDR1 SQVTM and CDR2 ANQGSEA come from the germline V gene. In nucleotides, the CDR3 is TGCAGCGTCCGGACACCCGGGTCCTACGAGCAGTACTTC. The encoded protein is CSVRTPGSYEQYF.

V usage is TRBV5-4 and J usage is TRBJ2-7; 7 bases line up with TRBD1. This CDR3 comprises 16 residues. The ends lost 0 bases at V and 0 bases at J; junction bases unmatched: 6. Germline V gene sequence: CDR1 SGHNT, CDR2 YYREEE (reference sequence). CDR3 nucleotides: TGTGCCAGCAGCTTGGGAATGGGACAGAGCTCCTACGAGCAGTACTTC. Translated: CASSLGMGQSSYEQYF.

The chain has TRBV6-4 and TRBJ2-1, with D unresolved. Trimming left V 4 bases short and J 5 bases short, with 12 bases between. There are 14 residues in the CDR3. Germline V gene data show CDR1 as MRHNA and CDR2 as SNTAGT. The CDR3 region is CASSARSSNNEQFF. Written as DNA, the CDR3 is TGTGCCAGCAGTGCGCGGAGTTCCAACAATGAGCAGTTCTTC.

This clone was counted many times. The chain joins TRBV5-4 to TRBJ1-4; TRBD1 agrees at 8 bases. Trimming took 1 base from V and 8 from J; bases not matched to a gene: 4. This CDR3 region has 14 residues. The germline CDR1 and CDR2 sequences are SGHNT and YYREEE (reference sequence). CDR3 region: CASSLQGAIEKLFF. CDR3 nucleotide sequence: TGTGCCAGCAGCTTGCAGGGGGCGATCGAAAAACTGTTTTTT. The variable domain in full, with the rest retrieved from reference TRBV5-4 and TRBJ1-4, is ETGVTQSPTHLIKTRGQQVTLRCSSQSGHNTVSWYQQALGQGPQFIFQYYREEENGRGNFPPRFSGLQFPNYSSELNVNALELDDSALYLCASSLQGAIEKLFFGSGTQLSVL.

This clone was detected ten times or more. This chain joins TRBV7-8 and TRBJ2-3; 10 nucleotides agree with TRBD1. The CDR3 has 17 residues. The V gene end was trimmed by 6 bases and the J gene end by 0 bases; junction bases not matched to a gene: 9. The germline V gene has CDR1 SGHVS and CDR2 FQNEAQ. The DNA of the CDR3 is TGTGCCAGCAGTTTGGGACAGGGGACAGCTAGCACAGATACGCAGTATTTT. Translating it yields CASSLGQGTASTDTQYF.

This chain joins TRBV2 and TRBJ2-5, with 10 bases fitting TRBD2. The CDR3 runs 15 residues. The germline V gene encodes CDR1 SNHLY and CDR2 FYNNEI. Trimming removed 7 bases from V and 7 bases from J; junction bases left unmatched: 12. The CDR3 region is CASTGSGGFRGTQYF. The CDR3 nucleotides are TGTGCCAGCACGGGTAGCGGGGGGTTTCGGGGGACCCAGTACTTC.

This chain joins TRBV28 and TRBJ1-6, with TRBD1 matching over 7 bases. Germline V lookup: CDR1 MDHEN, CDR2 SYDVKM. V lost 4 bases and J lost 7; bases outside the gene matches: 7. This CDR3 spans 15 amino acids. The CDR3 coding sequence is TGTGCCAGCAGTTCAGCCGGGACAGAGAATTCACCCCTCCACTTT. Translation: CASSSAGTENSPLHF.

CDR3 loop: CASSVSGISYEQYF. The CDR3 DNA reads as TGTGCCAGCAGCGTTAGCGGGATCTCCTACGAGCAGTACTTC. This chain connects TRBV6-5 to TRBJ2-7; 8 bases fit TRBD2. Germline V gene lookup returns CDR1 MNHEY and CDR2 SVGAGI. The CDR3 loop spans 14 amino acids. J was trimmed by 0 bases and V by 6 bases; bases with no gene match: 4.